Each of the 8 T cell receptor beta chains below was sequenced from the same sample in a study of T cell changes during pregnancy in multiple sclerosis. Here immunoSEQ multiplex PCR was the method, and the copy in TCRdb shows in-frame clones only, minus some. The table lists tens of thousands of clones, roughly nine tenths of them singletons. The sample here was peripheral blood, taken in the third trimester of pregnancy. The receptor set was obtained from a female donor in good health, enrolled as a control in a pregnancy study.

The chain recombines TRBV2 with TRBJ2-7, with unresolved D. Deletions cut 4 bases from V and 3 bases from J, with 10 bases between. Germline V lookup: CDR1 SNHLY, CDR2 FYNNEI. The CDR3 consists of 13 residues. The CDR3 coding sequence is TGTGCCAGCAGTGCCCGTTTTCTCTACGAGCAGTACTTC. Its protein is CASSARFLYEQYF.

The V call is TRBV5-5, the J call TRBJ1-5; TRBD1 matches 7 bases. The CDR3 has 15 residues. The junction had 4 bases not matched to a gene; V was cut back by 4 bases and J by 0 bases. Germline V gives CDR1 SGHKS, CDR2 YYEKEE (reference sequence). The CDR3 nucleotides are TGTGCCAGCAGCCCGGGACAGTCTAGCAATCAGCCCCAGCATTTT. Amino acids: CASSPGQSSNQPQHF.

The gene calls are TRBV28 and TRBJ1-1, with D uncertain. CDR3 length: 14 amino acids. The V gene lost 6 bases and the J gene lost 0 bases, with 11 bases spanning the gap. CDR1 and CDR2 from the germline V gene are MDHEN and SYDVKM. The CDR3 coding sequence is TGTGCCAGCAGATCAGGCTCGTTGAACACTGAAGCTTTCTTT. This translates into CASRSGSLNTEAFF.

The chain combines TRBV7-6 with TRBJ1-1; possible D gene TRBD1, 6 bases. V lost 5 bases and J 2 bases, leaving 15 bases between the germline ends. CDR1 SGHVS and CDR2 FNYEAQ come from the germline V gene. The CDR3 loop spans 15 amino acids. Here the CDR3 reads CASSPGQMLNTEAFF. CDR3 bases: TGTGCCAGCAGCCCCGGACAGATGTTAAACACTGAAGCTTTCTTT.

This chain joins TRBV19 and TRBJ1-6, with TRBD1 as a possible D gene (6 bases). Deletions cut 7 bases from V and 7 bases from J, with 14 bases between. Germline V gene sequence: CDR1 LNHDA, CDR2 SQIVND (reference sequence). The CDR3 totals 14 residues. CDR3: CASMGQGGNSPLHF. CDR3 coding DNA: TGTGCCAGTATGGGACAAGGCGGCAATTCACCCCTCCACTTT.

The V gene is TRBV7-2, the J gene TRBJ1-2; 7 bases align to TRBD1. This CDR3 has 16 residues. Germline V gives CDR1 SGHTA, CDR2 FQGNSA. V lost 5 bases and J lost 4; bases outside the gene matches: 13. The CDR3 protein is CASSLDDRVGGYGYTF. In DNA, the CDR3 is TGTGCCAGCAGCCTCGATGACAGGGTCGGCGGCTATGGCTACACCTTC.

This chain uses TRBV6-6 with TRBJ1-1; D gene unclear. The CDR3 sequence is 13 residues long. Trimming stripped 3 bases from V and 1 base from J, with 6 bases between. Germline loops: CDR1 MNHNY, CDR2 SVGAGI (reference sequence). The CDR3 here is CASSYVQNTEAFF. The CDR3 coding sequence is TGTGCCAGCAGTTATGTCCAGAACACTGAAGCTTTCTTT.

The V call is TRBV28, the J call TRBJ2-7; TRBD1 aligns across 12 bases. The CDR3 sequence is 15 residues long. The junction had 7 bases not matched to a gene; V was cut back by 6 bases and J by 4 bases. Germline V gives CDR1 MDHEN, CDR2 SYDVKM. CDR3 residues: CASSSRGQGAYEQYF. The CDR3 DNA reads as TGTGCCAGCAGCTCCAGGGGACAGGGGGCGTACGAGCAGTACTTC.